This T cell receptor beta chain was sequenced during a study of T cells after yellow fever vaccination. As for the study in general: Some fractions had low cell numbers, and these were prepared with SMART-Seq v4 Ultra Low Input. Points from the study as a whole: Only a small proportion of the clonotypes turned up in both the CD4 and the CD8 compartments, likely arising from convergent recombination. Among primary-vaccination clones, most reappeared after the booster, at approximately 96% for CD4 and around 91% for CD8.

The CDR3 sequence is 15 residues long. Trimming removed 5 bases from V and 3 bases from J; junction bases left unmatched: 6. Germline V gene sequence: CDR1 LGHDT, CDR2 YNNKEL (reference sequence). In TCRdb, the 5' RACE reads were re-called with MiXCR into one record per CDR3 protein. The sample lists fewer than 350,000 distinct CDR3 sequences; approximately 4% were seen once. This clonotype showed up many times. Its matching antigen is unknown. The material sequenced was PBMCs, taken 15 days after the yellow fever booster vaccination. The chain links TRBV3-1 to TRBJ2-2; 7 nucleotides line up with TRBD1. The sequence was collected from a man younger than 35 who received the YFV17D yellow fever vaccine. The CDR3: CASSSWDSYTGELFF. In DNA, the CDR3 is TGTGCCAGCAGCTCATGGGACAGTTACACCGGGGAGCTGTTTTTT.